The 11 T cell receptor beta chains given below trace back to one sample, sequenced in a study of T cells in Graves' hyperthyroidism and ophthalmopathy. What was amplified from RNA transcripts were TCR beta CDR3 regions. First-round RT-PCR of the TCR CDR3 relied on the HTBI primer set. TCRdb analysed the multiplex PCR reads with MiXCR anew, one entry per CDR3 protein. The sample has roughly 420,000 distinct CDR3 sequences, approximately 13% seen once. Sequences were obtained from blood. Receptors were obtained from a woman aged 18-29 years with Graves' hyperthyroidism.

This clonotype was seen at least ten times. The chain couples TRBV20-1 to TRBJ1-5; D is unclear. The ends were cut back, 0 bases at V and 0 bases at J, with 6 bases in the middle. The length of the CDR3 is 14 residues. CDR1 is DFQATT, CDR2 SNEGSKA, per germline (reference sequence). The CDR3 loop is CSARDLHSNQPQHF. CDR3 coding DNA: TGCAGTGCTAGAGATCTACATAGCAATCAGCCCCAGCATTTT.

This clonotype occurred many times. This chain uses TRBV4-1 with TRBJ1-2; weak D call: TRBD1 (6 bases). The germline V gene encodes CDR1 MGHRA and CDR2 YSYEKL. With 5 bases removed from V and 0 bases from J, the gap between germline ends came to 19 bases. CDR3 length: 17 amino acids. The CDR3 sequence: CASSSGPTGTPNYGYTF. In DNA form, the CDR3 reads TGCGCCAGCAGCTCCGGGCCGACAGGCACACCTAACTATGGCTACACCTTC.

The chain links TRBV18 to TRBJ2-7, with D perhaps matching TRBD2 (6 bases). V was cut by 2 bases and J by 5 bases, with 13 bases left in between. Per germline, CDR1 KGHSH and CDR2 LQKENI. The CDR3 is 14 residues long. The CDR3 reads CASSPAGKGHEQYF. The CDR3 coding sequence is TGTGCCAGCTCACCAGCGGGAAAGGGACACGAGCAGTACTTC.

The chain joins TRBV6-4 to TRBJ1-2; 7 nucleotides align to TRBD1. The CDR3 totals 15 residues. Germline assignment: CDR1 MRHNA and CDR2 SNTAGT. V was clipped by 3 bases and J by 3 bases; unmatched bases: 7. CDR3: CASSDEGGGDYGYTF. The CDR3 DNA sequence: TGTGCCAGCAGTGATGAGGGAGGGGGCGACTATGGCTACACCTTC.

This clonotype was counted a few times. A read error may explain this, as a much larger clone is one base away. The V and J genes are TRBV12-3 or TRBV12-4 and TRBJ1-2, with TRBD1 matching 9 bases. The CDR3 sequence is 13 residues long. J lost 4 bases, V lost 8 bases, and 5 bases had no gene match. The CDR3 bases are TGTGCCAGCGGTACGGGACAGGGCTATGGCTACACCTTC. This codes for CASGTGQGYGYTF.

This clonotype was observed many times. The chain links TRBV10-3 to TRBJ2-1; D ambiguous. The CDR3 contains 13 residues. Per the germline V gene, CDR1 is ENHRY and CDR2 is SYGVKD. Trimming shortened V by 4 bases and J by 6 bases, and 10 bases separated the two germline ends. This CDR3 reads CAISAVSTNEQFF. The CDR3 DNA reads TGTGCCATCAGTGCTGTCAGCACCAATGAGCAGTTCTTC.

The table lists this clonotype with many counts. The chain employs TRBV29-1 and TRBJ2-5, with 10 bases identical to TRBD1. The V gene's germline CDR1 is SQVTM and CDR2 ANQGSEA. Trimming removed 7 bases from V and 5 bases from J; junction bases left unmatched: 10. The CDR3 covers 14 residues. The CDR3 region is CSGSGTGDLETQYF. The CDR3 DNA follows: TGCAGCGGATCCGGGACAGGGGATTTGGAGACCCAGTACTTC.

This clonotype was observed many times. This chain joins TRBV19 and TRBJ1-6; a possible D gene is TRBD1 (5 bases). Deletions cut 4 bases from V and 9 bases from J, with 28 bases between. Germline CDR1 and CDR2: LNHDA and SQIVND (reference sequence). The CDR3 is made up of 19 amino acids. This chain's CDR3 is CASSTTGDYSRQNGSPLHF. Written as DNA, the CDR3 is TGTGCCAGTAGTACTACAGGAGATTACTCCCGGCAGAATGGTTCACCCCTCCACTTT.

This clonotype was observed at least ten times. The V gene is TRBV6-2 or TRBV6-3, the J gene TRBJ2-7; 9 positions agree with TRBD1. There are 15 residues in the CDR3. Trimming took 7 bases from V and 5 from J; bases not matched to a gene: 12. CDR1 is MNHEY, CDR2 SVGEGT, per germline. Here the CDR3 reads CASTLGTGKSHEQYF. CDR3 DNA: TGTGCCAGCACTCTAGGGACAGGGAAGTCCCACGAGCAGTACTTC.

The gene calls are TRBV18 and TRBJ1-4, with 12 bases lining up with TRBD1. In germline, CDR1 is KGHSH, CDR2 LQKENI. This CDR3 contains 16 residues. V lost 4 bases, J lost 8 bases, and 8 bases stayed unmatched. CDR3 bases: TGTGCCAGCTCACTGGCGGGACAGGGGGCGCACGAAAAACTGTTTTTT. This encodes CASSLAGQGAHEKLFF.

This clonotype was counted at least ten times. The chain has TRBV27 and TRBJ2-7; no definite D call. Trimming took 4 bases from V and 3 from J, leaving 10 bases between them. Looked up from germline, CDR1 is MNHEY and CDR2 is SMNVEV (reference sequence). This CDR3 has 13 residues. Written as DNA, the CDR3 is TGTGCCAGCAGTTCCTCCGATGTCTACGAGCAGTACTTC. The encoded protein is CASSSSDVYEQYF.